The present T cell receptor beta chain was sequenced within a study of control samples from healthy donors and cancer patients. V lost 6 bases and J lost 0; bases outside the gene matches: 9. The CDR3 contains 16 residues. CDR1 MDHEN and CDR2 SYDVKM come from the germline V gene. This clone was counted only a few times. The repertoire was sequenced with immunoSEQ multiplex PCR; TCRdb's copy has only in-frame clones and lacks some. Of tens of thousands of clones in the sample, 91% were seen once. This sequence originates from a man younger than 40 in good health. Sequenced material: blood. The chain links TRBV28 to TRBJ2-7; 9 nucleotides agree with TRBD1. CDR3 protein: CASRSQGAYSSYEQYF. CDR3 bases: TGTGCCAGCAGGTCACAGGGGGCCTACTCCTCCTACGAGCAGTACTTC. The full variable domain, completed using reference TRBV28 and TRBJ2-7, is DVKVTQSSRYLVKRTGEKVFLECVQDMDHENMFWYRQDPGLGLRLIYFSYDVKMKEKGDIPEGYSVSREKKERFSLILESASTNQTSMYLCASRSQGAYSSYEQYFGPGTRLTVT.